This TCR beta chain was sequenced in a study of blood T cell repertoires in COVID-19. Study context: Samples taken during acute and convalescent COVID-19 were collected in the United States, Italy and Spain. In each case, the material was cDNA or gDNA derived from T cells, B-cell-depleted T cells, or PBMCs.

The CDR3 sequence is 16 residues long. Germline loops: CDR1 LNHDA, CDR2 SQIVND (reference sequence). Germline trimming cut 8 bases from V and 0 bases from J; bases unmatched to any gene: 10. In the original workflow: Amplified reference gene primers provided the basis for estimating nucleated cell counts. Libraries were prepared by immunoSEQ multiplex PCR; TCRdb keeps only in-frame clonotypes and omits some of them. V, J and clone size are those of that table, while D and trimming were read from the DNA. The data contain roughly 350,000 clones, approximately 90% of them seen just once; the ten biggest clones take up 4%.

The sample consisted of peripheral blood. The chain has TRBV19 and TRBJ2-3; TRBD2 matches 8 bases. The origin of this receptor is a woman aged 50 to 65 with active or convalescent COVID-19. Here the CDR3 DNA reads TGTGCCAGTGGATTCGGAGCGGGGGCTAGCACAGATACGCAGTATTTT. Protein sequence: CASGFGAGASTDTQYF.